This T cell receptor (beta chain) was identified in a study of blood T cell repertoires in COVID-19. Overall study context: The cDNA or gDNA used as material had been derived from T cells, B-cell-depleted T cells, or PBMCs.

Sequencing was performed with immunoSEQ multiplex PCR; in TCRdb, only in-frame clones are kept and a portion is missing. Among about 400,000 clones listed, more than 75% were seen once. The sequencing input was PBMCs or T cells enriched from blood (not recorded which). The receptor's source is a woman under 40 with acute COVID-19.

The CDR3: CASSFRHGNTEAFF. The CDR3 nucleotides read TGTGCCAGCAGCTTTCGACACGGGAACACTGAAGCTTTCTTT. The chain couples TRBV7-3 to TRBJ1-1; D is ambiguous. The germline V and J ends were trimmed by 3 bases and 1 base, with 9 bases remaining between them. The CDR3 is 14 residues long. The germline V gene has CDR1 SGHTA and CDR2 FQGTGA.